These T cell receptor beta chains were read from a single sample in a study of control samples from healthy donors and cancer patients. Profiled with immunoSEQ multiplex PCR; TCRdb holds only in-frame clones, not every one. The sample includes hundreds of thousands of clones, around 90% of them seen just once. The material sequenced was PBMCs. The source of these receptors is a man aged 35 to 55 with head and neck cancer. Both conserved end residues are part of each CDR3. D genes are given only for firm matches. The size of a clone is reported for some rows only, either as once, few or many, or as a class for expanded clones.

>14|TRBV9|NA|NA|TRBJ2-2
CASSATGNTGELFF
TGTGCCAGCAGCGCGACAGGGAACACCGGGGAGCTGTTTTTT
>16|TRBV18|NA|NA|TRBJ1-1
CASSPLPDILNTEAFF
TGTGCCAGCTCACCACTACCGGACATCCTGAACACTGAAGCTTTCTTT
>11|TRBV5-8|NA|NA|TRBJ2-3
CASSLRDTQYF
TGTGCCAGCAGCTTAAGGGATACGCAGTATTTT
>18|TRBV27|NA|NA|TRBJ1-6
CASSGGSGFHSVNSPLHF
TGTGCCAGCAGTGGGGGCTCTGGATTCCATTCCGTTAATTCACCCCTCCACTTT
>13|TRBV2|NA|NA|TRBJ1-2
CAALRGNLYGYTF
TGTGCCGCACTTAGGGGAAACCTCTATGGCTACACCTTC
>15|TRBV6-5|TRBD2|few|TRBJ2-1
CASSFISGGNNEQFF
TGTGCCAGCAGTTTTATTAGCGGGGGAAACAATGAGCAGTTCTTC
>14|TRBV4-1|NA|NA|TRBJ2-5
CASSQAQTLETQYF
TGCGCCAGCAGCCAAGCACAGACTCTGGAGACCCAGTACTTC
>16|TRBV11-2|TRBD2|NA|TRBJ2-2
CASSSLAGFTVGELFF
TGTGCCAGCAGCTCCCTAGCGGGATTCACGGTCGGGGAGCTGTTTTTT
>13|TRBV7-3|NA|NA|TRBJ1-2
CASSLGRSYGYTF
TGTGCCAGCAGCTTAGGCCGCTCTTATGGCTACACCTTC
>14|TRBV19|TRBD1|NA|TRBJ2-7
CASSIGTGDYEQYF
TGTGCCAGTAGTATAGGGACAGGAGACTACGAGCAGTACTTC
>14|TRBV5-6|NA|NA|TRBJ2-7
CASSYDRDPNEQYF
TGTGCCAGCAGCTATGACAGAGACCCAAACGAGCAGTACTTC
>14|TRBV5-5|TRBD2|NA|TRBJ2-5
CASSRQTSGETQYF
TGTGCCAGCAGCCGCCAGACTAGCGGGGAGACCCAGTACTTC
>15|TRBV9|NA|NA|TRBJ2-2
CASSSPGARPGELFF
TGTGCCAGCAGCTCGCCGGGGGCGCGACCAGGGGAGCTGTTTTTT
>12|TRBV3-1/TRBV3-2|NA|NA|TRBJ2-7
CASSQASYEQYF
TGTGCCAGCAGCCAAGCAAGCTACGAGCAGTACTTC
>18|TRBV2|TRBD2|NA|TRBJ2-6
CASNSRLAEGSGANVLTF
TGTGCCAGCAATAGTAGACTAGCTGAGGGATCTGGGGCCAACGTCCTGACTTTC
>17|TRBV9|NA|NA|TRBJ1-4
CASMTGPNSKECEKLFF
TGTGCCAGCATGACCGGGCCTAACAGTAAAGAATGTGAAAAACTGTTTTTT
>16|TRBV5-1|NA|NA|TRBJ2-1
CASSSGRLPGTNEQFF
TGCGCCAGCAGCTCCGGCCGCCTCCCCGGAACCAATGAGCAGTTCTTC
>14|TRBV9|NA|NA|TRBJ1-2
CASSAFGQSYGYTF
TGTGCCAGCAGCGCGTTCGGACAGAGCTATGGCTACACCTTC
>17|TRBV19|NA|NA|TRBJ2-7
CASSPLGEGVGFYEQYF
TGTGCCAGTAGTCCTCTCGGCGAGGGAGTGGGGTTCTACGAGCAGTACTTC
>13|TRBV9|NA|NA|TRBJ2-2
CASSLWDTGELFF
TGTGCCAGCAGCCTTTGGGACACCGGGGAGCTGTTTTTT
>16|TRBV2|TRBD1|NA|TRBJ1-1
CASSLGQGSLSLEAFF
TGTGCCAGCAGCCTCGGACAGGGTTCCTTATCCCTTGAAGCTTTCTTT
>18|TRBV27|NA|NA|TRBJ1-2
CASSGSPNALRPNYGYTF
TGTGCCAGCAGCGGCAGTCCGAACGCCCTAAGACCTAACTATGGCTACACCTTC
>15|TRBV6-6|TRBD1|NA|TRBJ2-5
CASSLGQGDGETQYF
TGTGCCAGCAGTTTAGGGCAGGGGGACGGCGAGACCCAGTACTTC
>15|TRBV28|NA|NA|TRBJ1-4
CASIEGGATNEKLFF
TGTGCCAGCATTGAGGGGGGTGCAACTAATGAAAAACTGTTTTTT
>13|TRBV12-3/TRBV12-4|NA|NA|TRBJ1-5
CASSQADHQPQHF
TGTGCCAGCAGCCAAGCCGACCATCAGCCCCAGCATTTT
>15|TRBV3-1/TRBV3-2|NA|NA|TRBJ2-7
CASSQVPGTAYEQYF
TGTGCCAGCAGCCAAGTCCCCGGGACCGCGTACGAGCAGTACTTC
>14|TRBV25-1|TRBD1|NA|TRBJ1-2
CASSVPGQQHGYTF
TGTGCCAGCAGCGTTCCGGGACAGCAACATGGCTACACCTTC
>15|TRBV10-3|NA|NA|TRBJ1-5
CAISESIGVNQPQHF
TGTGCCATCAGTGAGTCGATAGGGGTAAATCAGCCCCAGCATTTT
>14|TRBV2|NA|NA|TRBJ1-2
CASSRQMSNYGYTF
TGTGCCAGCAGCAGACAGATGTCTAACTATGGCTACACCTTC
>14|TRBV4-1|TRBD1|NA|TRBJ2-7
CASSPGQGTYEQYF
TGCGCCAGCAGCCCGGGACAGGGGACCTACGAGCAGTACTTC
>11|TRBV5-1|NA|few|TRBJ1-2
CASSLEGGYTF
TGCGCCAGCAGCTTGGAGGGTGGCTACACCTTC
>13|TRBV30|NA|NA|TRBJ2-2
CAWYQTNTGELFF
TGTGCCTGGTACCAAACGAACACCGGGGAGCTGTTTTTT
>14|TRBV18|NA|NA|TRBJ2-2
CASSPGGGTGELFF
TGTGCCAGCTCACCAGGGGGAGGCACCGGGGAGCTGTTTTTT
>13|TRBV7-2|TRBD1|NA|TRBJ1-1
CASGPGGHTEAFF
TGTGCCAGCGGACCAGGGGGGCACACTGAAGCTTTCTTT
>15|TRBV5-4|NA|NA|TRBJ1-3
CASSLRGTGGNTIYF
TGTGCCAGCAGCTTGAGGGGGACCGGTGGAAACACCATATATTTT
>13|TRBV19|NA|NA|TRBJ1-4
CASSAREREKLFF
TGTGCCAGTAGTGCTCGGGAGCGGGAAAAACTGTTTTTT
>14|TRBV7-2|TRBD1|NA|TRBJ2-3
CASRRDRATDTQYF
TGTGCCAGCAGACGAGACAGGGCGACAGATACGCAGTATTTT
>15|TRBV7-2|NA|NA|TRBJ2-6
CASTFPSSGANVLTF
TGTGCCAGCACCTTTCCGAGCTCTGGGGCCAACGTCCTGACTTTC